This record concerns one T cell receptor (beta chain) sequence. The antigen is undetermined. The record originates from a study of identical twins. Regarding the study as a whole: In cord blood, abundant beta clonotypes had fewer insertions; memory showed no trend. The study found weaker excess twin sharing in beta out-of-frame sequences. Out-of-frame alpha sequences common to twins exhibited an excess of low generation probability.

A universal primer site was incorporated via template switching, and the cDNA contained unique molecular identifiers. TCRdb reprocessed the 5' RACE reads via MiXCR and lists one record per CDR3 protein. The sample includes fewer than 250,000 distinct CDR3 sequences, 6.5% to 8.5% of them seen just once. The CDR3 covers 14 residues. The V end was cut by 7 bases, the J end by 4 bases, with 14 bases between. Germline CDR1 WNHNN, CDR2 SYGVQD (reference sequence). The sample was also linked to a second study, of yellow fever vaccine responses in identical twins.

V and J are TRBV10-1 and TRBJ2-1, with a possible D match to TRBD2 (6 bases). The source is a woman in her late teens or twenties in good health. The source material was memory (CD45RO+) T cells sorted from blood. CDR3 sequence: CASTGDWGYNEQFF. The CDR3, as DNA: TGCGCCAGCACGGGGGATTGGGGTTACAATGAGCAGTTCTTC.